This entry describes one TCR beta chain. Antigen specificity is unknown. The germline V gene encodes CDR1 SEHNR and CDR2 FQNEAQ (reference sequence). CDR3 size: 12 residues. V lost 0 bases and J lost 6, with 5 bases in between. Generated by immunoSEQ multiplex PCR, the TCRdb table keeps only in-frame clones and is missing some. Among about 4,200 clones, approximately 97% were seen once, and the ten largest hold about 0.75%. Each sample had roughly 18,000–110,000 sorted naive CD8+ T cells. This sample is part of a study of naive CD8 T cells in extremely preterm neonates. The study's findings and limits: Compared with older groups, preterm CDR3s were shorter, with fewer N additions and less trimming. Term neonates 0.4% to 0.5%, young children 0.03%, adults about 0.01%; preterm neonates shared approximately 2.5%.

The J gene is TRBJ1-1, the V gene TRBV7-9, with D possibly TRBD1 on 5 matching bases. This sequence originates from a human donor in good health. Sample: naive CD8+ T cells from blood. The CDR3 loop is CASSLAGPEAFF. CDR3 coding DNA: TGTGCCAGCAGCTTAGCGGGGCCTGAAGCTTTCTTT.